This TCR beta chain was sequenced during a study of T cell responses to AZD1222 COVID-19 vaccine (dated by TCRdb to about 2021). About the full investigation: AZD1222 recipients whose second dose came at about 4 weeks and those whose second dose came at about 12 weeks were combined into one group, since spike-specific TCR depth and breadth did not differ between the two schedules. A total of approximately 250 trial participants underwent TCR sequencing, of whom under 220 had received two doses of AZD1222 and some 25 had received two doses of the MenACWY control vaccine. Trial participants were enrolled by age into 18-55, 56-69 and 70-plus year subgroups, with roughly 160, 29 and 62 TCR-sequenced participants respectively.

V is trimmed back by 1 base and J by 3 bases, and the junction contains 5 bases that no gene match accounts for. Looking up the germline V gene yields CDR1 MDHEN and CDR2 SYDVKM. The CDR3 spans 15 residues, from the cysteine through the phenylalanine. The DNA shown is the 45-base CDR3, in frame from base 1. As to this clone: This receptor's antigen is unknown. No per-base quality is available; no much larger clone lies one base away.

This specimen's time point label, interpreted: baseline before first vaccination. Vaccinee samples were obtained from the UK trials COV001 and COV002, which included a single-blind randomized controlled phase 2/3 trial of AZD1222 (ChAdOx1 nCoV-19) in healthy adults. For TCRbeta chain sequencing, PBMC samples from trial participants were taken at day 0 and at day 28 after the second dose. The CDR3 regions of human TCRbeta chains were analyzed by immunosequencing. As for how the authors treated the data: TCRs in the repertoires were matched against a reference library of SARS-CoV-2-specific TCRs that had been generated with the MIRA antigen-specificity platform. Breadth was defined as the fraction of unique TCRs that were SARS-CoV-2-associated, and depth was defined as the fraction of total T cells that were SARS-CoV-2-associated. Using the MIRA data, each spike-specific TCR was assigned both to the spike region to which the TCR was reactive and to a CD4 or CD8 class. Log10-transformed breadth and depth values were compared by one-way ANOVA with Sidak's multiple comparisons tests. TCRdb limited this immuneACCESS table to in-frame rearrangements with V and J called. A share of clones is missing; checked studies link under half to unresolved V genes, and the rest is unexplained. For V, J and clone size, that table is used; D and trimming come from the DNA. This sample is represented by around 100,000 clones; 86% of them were singletons. Of the sample, over 1.2% falls within the top ten clones.

General findings and caveats noted by the study authors: After two AZD1222 doses, both the breadth and the depth of spike-specific TCRs were significantly higher than at day 0 and than in MenACWY recipients. Reportedly, almost half of the unique spike-specific TCRs recognized epitopes lying outside the regions that are mutated in the B.1.351 and B.1.1.7 variants. Conclusions about previously exposed vaccinees are limited because only a handful of AZD1222 recipients were SARS-CoV-2 seropositive at baseline. No day 14 peak-response samples were available, so repertoires were characterized only after the peak T cell response. Most participants were white British and females outnumbered males, and the authors suggested that clonal diversity may have been underestimated. In the small 56-69-year group, the increase in depth fell short of significance, most likely because of low power. The vaccine-associated CD4 TCRs covered the entire spike protein, and the dominant responses fell in regions 160-218 and 743-854.

The clonotype comes from an adult in good health. Rearrangement joined TRBV28 to TRBJ1-2; 7 middle bases align to TRBD1. The sequences come from peripheral blood, collected on day 0 of AZD1222 vaccination. The DNA sequence is as follows: TGTGCCAGCAGTTTATCGGACAGGCCCTACTATGGCTACACCTTC. It encodes CASSLSDRPYYGYTF.